Listed below are T cell receptor beta chains from one sample, sequenced in a study of cytomegalovirus exposure and HLA in healthy donors. TCRdb keeps only in-frame clones here, not all; method: immunoSEQ multiplex PCR. The repertoire holds 130,000 to 150,000 clones, with roughly 85% as singletons. Sequencing was done on a sample of PBMCs. Every receptor here comes from a male donor in good health and CMV-seronegative. The CDR3 runs from the conserved cysteine through the conserved F or W. D genes are given only for firm matches. For some rows the clone size is stated as once, few or many, or as a class when expanded; others skip it.

>TRBD1|TRBV9|TRBJ2-7|-
TGTGCCAGCAGCGTAGGAGGGACAGGGCACTACGAGCAGTACTTC
CASSVGGTGHYEQYF
>-|TRBV29-1|TRBJ2-3|-
TGCAGCGTTGGCGGGCGGGGTGCAGATACGCAGTATTTT
CSVGGRGADTQYF
>-|TRBV7-9|TRBJ1-4|once
TGTTCCAGCAGCTCATACTCTACAGGGTCCGATGAAAAACTGTTTTTT
CSSSSYSTGSDEKLFF
>-|TRBV5-1|TRBJ1-2|-
TGCGCCAGCAGAGCCCCCGACAGAGCTAACTATGGCTACACCTTC
CASRAPDRANYGYTF
>-|TRBV6-1|TRBJ2-3|-
TGTGCCAGCAGTGAATTGTCAGGGGGCACAGATACGCAGTATTTT
CASSELSGGTDTQYF
>TRBD1|TRBV19|TRBJ2-6|-
TGTGCCAGTAGTATTTTGAGGGGACAGGGGGCCTCTGGGGCCAACGTCCTGACTTTC
CASSILRGQGASGANVLTF
>TRBD1|TRBV10-3|TRBJ2-2|-
TGTGCCATCAGTCCGACAGGGGACACCGGGGAGCTGTTTTTT
CAISPTGDTGELFF
>TRBD2|TRBV19|TRBJ2-6|-
TGTGCCAGTAGTACAATAGCGGGAGGGCCTACGTCTGGGGCCAACGTCCTGACTTTC
CASSTIAGGPTSGANVLTF
>TRBD1|TRBV4-3|TRBJ2-7|-
TGCGCCAGCAGCCGAATAGCGGGGACAGGGGGAGCCTACGAGCAGTACTTC
CASSRIAGTGGAYEQYF
>TRBD1|TRBV30|TRBJ1-2|-
TGTGCCGGTTCACAGGGGGCTGGCTATGGCTACACCTTC
CAGSQGAGYGYTF
>-|TRBV5-4|TRBJ2-5|-
TGTGCCAGCAGCTTGGCTGCAGGGCGTCAAGAGACCCAGTACTTC
CASSLAAGRQETQYF
>-|TRBV5-1|TRBJ2-3|-
TGCGCCAGCAGCTTTGGGCAGGGTGAAGATACGCAGTATTTT
CASSFGQGEDTQYF
>-|TRBV21-1|TRBJ1-4|-
TGTGCCAGCAGCAGTCATAAAGAGTGCCGTAATGAAAAACTGTTTTTT
CASSSHKECRNEKLFF
>TRBD1|TRBV19|TRBJ1-2|once
TGTGCCAGTAGAAACCGGGACAGCCGTAACTATGGCTACACCTTC
CASRNRDSRNYGYTF
>-|TRBV6-6|TRBJ2-1|-
TGTGCCAGCAGTTATTCCCCGCAGCAGGGATACAATGAGCAGTTCTTC
CASSYSPQQGYNEQFF
>-|TRBV30|TRBJ1-3|-
TGTGCCTGGAGTGCAGGGACAAAACGCTCTGGAAACACCATATATTTT
CAWSAGTKRSGNTIYF
>-|TRBV5-1|TRBJ2-3|-
TGCGCCAGCAGCTTGGACTATCCGGATACGCAGTATTTT
CASSLDYPDTQYF
>TRBD1|TRBV2|TRBJ2-2|-
TGTGCCAGCAGTGAAGCGCTTCCTACAGGGGCGAGGACCGGGGAGCTGTTTTTT
CASSEALPTGARTGELFF
>TRBD1|TRBV18|TRBJ1-5|-
TGTGCCAGCTCACAAGGAGACAGGGCGCATCAGCCCCAGCATTTT
CASSQGDRAHQPQHF
>-|TRBV19|TRBJ1-2|once
TGTGCCAGTAGTATAAGTAGTGCCTATGGCTACACCTTC
CASSISSAYGYTF
>-|TRBV5-6|TRBJ2-3|-
TGTGCCAGCAGCCCCAGACGGACTGGCGACACAGATACGCAGTATTTT
CASSPRRTGDTDTQYF
>TRBD2|TRBV18|TRBJ2-7|-
TGTGCCAGCTCACCCCCTAGCGGGGGGGCCCACGAGCAGTACTTC
CASSPPSGGAHEQYF
>TRBD2|TRBV19|TRBJ2-2|-
TGTGCCAGTAGTAAGCGGTCTAGCGGGAGTACCGGGGAGCTGTTTTTT
CASSKRSSGSTGELFF
>-|TRBV25-1|TRBJ1-3|-
TGTGCCAGCAGTGATAGCCTTCCTGGAAACACCATATATTTT
CASSDSLPGNTIYF
>TRBD2|TRBV5-1|TRBJ2-1|-
TGCGCCAGCAGCCGACTAGCGGGTATCTCCTACAATGAGCAGTTCTTC
CASSRLAGISYNEQFF
>TRBD1|TRBV6-6|TRBJ2-2|-
TGTGCCAGCAGCCGGGGACAGGGCCGGGGCACCGGGGAGCTGTTTTTT
CASSRGQGRGTGELFF